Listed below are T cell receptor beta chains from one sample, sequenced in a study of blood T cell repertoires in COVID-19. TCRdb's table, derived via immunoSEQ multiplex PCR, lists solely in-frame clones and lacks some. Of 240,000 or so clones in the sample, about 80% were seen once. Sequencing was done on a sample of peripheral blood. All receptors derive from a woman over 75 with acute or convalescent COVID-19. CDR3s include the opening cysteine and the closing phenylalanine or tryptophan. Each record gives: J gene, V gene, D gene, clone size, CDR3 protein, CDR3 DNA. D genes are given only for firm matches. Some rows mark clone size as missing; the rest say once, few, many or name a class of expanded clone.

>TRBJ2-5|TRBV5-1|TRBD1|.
CASSLQGAQETQYF
TGCGCCAGCAGCTTACAGGGGGCGCAGGAGACCCAGTACTTC
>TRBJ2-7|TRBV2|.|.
CASSDPGQGREQYF
TGTGCCAGCAGTGATCCTGGCCAGGGGCGGGAGCAGTACTTC
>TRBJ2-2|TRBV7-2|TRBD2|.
CASSLTSGANTGELFF
TGTGCCAGCAGCCTGACTAGCGGGGCCAACACCGGGGAGCTGTTTTTT
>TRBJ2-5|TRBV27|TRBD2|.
CASRTSGRGTQETQYF
TGTGCCAGCCGTACTAGCGGGAGGGGCACCCAAGAGACCCAGTACTTC
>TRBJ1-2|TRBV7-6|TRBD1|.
CASGGGNYGYTF
TGTGCCAGTGGAGGGGGCAACTATGGCTACACCTTC
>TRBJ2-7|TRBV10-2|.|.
CASSDPGLPSYEQYF
TGCGCCAGCAGTGATCCCGGACTCCCCTCCTACGAGCAGTACTTC
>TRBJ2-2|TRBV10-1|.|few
CASSEGPGTGELFF
TGCGCCAGCAGTGAAGGACCGGGAACCGGGGAGCTGTTTTTT
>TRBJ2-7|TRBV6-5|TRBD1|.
CARRHRDRTYEQYF
TGTGCCAGACGCCACCGGGACAGAACCTACGAGCAGTACTTC
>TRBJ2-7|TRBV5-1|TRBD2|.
CASSLGTSGIRPYEQYF
TGCGCCAGCAGCTTGGGGACTAGCGGGATTCGACCCTACGAGCAGTACTTC
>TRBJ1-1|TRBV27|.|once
CASGFISGSSEAFF
TGTGCCAGCGGTTTCATTAGCGGCAGCTCAGAAGCTTTCTTT
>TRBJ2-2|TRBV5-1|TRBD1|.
CASSSDYRGKNTGELFF
TGCGCCAGCAGCTCGGACTACAGGGGGAAAAACACCGGGGAGCTGTTTTTT
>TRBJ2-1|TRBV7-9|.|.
CASSSPGGSYNEQFF
TGTGCCAGCAGCTCTCCCGGCGGGTCCTACAATGAGCAGTTCTTC
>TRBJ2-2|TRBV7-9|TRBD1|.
CASSLQGAVNTGELFF
TGTGCCAGCAGCTTACAGGGGGCGGTCAACACCGGGGAGCTGTTTTTT
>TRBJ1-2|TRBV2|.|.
CASRGANYGYTF
TGTGCCAGCAGGGGAGCTAACTATGGCTACACCTTC
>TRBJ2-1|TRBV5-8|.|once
CASSVGVSSYNEQFF
TGTGCCAGCAGCGTCGGGGTCAGCTCCTACAATGAGCAGTTCTTC
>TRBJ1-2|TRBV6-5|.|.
CASSYTYTGYYGYTF
TGTGCCAGCAGTTACACATATACAGGATACTATGGCTACACCTTC
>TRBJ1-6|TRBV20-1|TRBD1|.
CSASPPTGLAPLHF
TGCAGTGCTAGTCCCCCGACAGGGTTGGCACCCCTCCACTTT
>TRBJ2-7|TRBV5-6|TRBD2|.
CASSLSGGGRLREQYF
TGTGCCAGCAGCCTCTCCGGGGGGGGCAGGCTTCGCGAGCAGTACTTC
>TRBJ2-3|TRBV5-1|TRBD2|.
CASSPSSGGPTDTQYF
TGCGCCAGCAGCCCTTCTAGCGGGGGGCCCACAGATACGCAGTATTTT
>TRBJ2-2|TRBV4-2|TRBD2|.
CASSQGSSGTGELFF
TGTGCCAGCAGCCAAGGGTCTAGCGGCACCGGGGAGCTGTTTTTT
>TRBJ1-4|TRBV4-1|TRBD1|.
CASSYNARDRGARPNEKLFF
TGCGCCAGCAGTTACAATGCTCGTGACAGGGGGGCCCGTCCTAATGAAAAACTGTTTTTT
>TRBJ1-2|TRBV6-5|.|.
CASSPGGYGYTF
TGTGCCAGCAGCCCAGGAGGCTATGGCTACACCTTC
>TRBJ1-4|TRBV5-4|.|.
CASSLEAGGEKLFF
TGTGCCAGCAGCTTGGAGGCGGGAGGTGAAAAACTGTTTTTT
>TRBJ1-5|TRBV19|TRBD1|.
CASSKGQQNQPQHF
TGTGCCAGTAGTAAGGGACAGCAAAATCAGCCCCAGCATTTT
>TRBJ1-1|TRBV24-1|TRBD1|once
CATSDPGTGEAFF
TGTGCCACCAGTGATCCCGGGACAGGGGAAGCTTTCTTT
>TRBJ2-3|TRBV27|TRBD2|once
CASTRTSIGTDTQYF
TGTGCCAGCACCCGGACTAGCATCGGCACAGATACGCAGTATTTT
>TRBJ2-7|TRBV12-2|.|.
CASRSMRTGSNEQYF
TGTGCAAGTCGCTCCATGCGGACAGGGAGCAACGAGCAGTACTTC
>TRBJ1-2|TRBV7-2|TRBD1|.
CASSWTGGYGYTF
TGTGCCAGCAGCTGGACAGGGGGCTATGGCTACACCTTC
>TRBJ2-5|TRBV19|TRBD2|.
CASTGGRAAGGQETQYF
TGTGCCAGTACGGGCGGTCGGGCGGCGGGGGGCCAAGAGACCCAGTACTTC
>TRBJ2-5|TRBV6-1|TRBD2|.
CASSEAGTSGRLGYF
TGTGCCAGCAGTGAAGCCGGGACTAGCGGGAGGTTAGGGTACTTC
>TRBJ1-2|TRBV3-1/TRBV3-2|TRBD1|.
CASSPRDRAGGYTF
TGTGCCAGCAGCCCCCGGGACAGGGCCGGTGGCTACACCTTC
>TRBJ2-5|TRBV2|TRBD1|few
CASSEATGANRKETQYF
TGTGCCAGCAGTGAAGCTACAGGGGCCAACCGAAAGGAGACCCAGTACTTC
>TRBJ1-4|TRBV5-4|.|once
CASSPTATNEKLFF
TGTGCCAGCAGCCCGACAGCAACTAATGAAAAACTGTTTTTT
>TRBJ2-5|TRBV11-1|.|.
CASSLDWQQETQYF
TGTGCCAGCAGCTTGGACTGGCAACAAGAGACCCAGTACTTC
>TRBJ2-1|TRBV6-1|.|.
CASSSDYSYNEQFF
TGTGCCAGCAGTTCAGACTACTCTTACAATGAGCAGTTCTTC
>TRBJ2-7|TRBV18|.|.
CASSQTSGEQYF
TGTGCCAGCTCACAGACCTCGGGGGAGCAGTACTTC
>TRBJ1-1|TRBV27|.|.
CASSRGGGRGTEAFF
TGTGCCAGCAGTAGGGGTGGTGGGAGGGGCACTGAAGCTTTCTTT
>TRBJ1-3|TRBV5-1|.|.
CASSSPGTGNTIYF
TGCGCCAGCAGCTCTCCAGGGACTGGAAACACCATATATTTT
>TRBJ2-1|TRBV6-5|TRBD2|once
CASSYGLAGVGEQFF
TGTGCCAGCAGTTACGGACTAGCGGGAGTTGGTGAGCAGTTCTTC
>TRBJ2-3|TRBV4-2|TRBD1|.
CASSQVPGQGAEDTQYF
TGTGCCAGCAGCCAAGTTCCGGGACAGGGGGCTGAAGATACGCAGTATTTT
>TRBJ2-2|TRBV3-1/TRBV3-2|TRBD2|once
CASSQVASGARGELFF
TGTGCCAGCAGCCAAGTGGCTAGCGGGGCGCGGGGGGAGCTGTTTTTT
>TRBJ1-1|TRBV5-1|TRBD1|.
CASSLGQGETEAFF
TGCGCCAGCAGCTTGGGACAGGGCGAGACTGAAGCTTTCTTT
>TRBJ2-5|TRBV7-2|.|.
CASSQGLILQETQYF
TGTGCCAGCAGCCAAGGACTGATACTTCAAGAGACCCAGTACTTC
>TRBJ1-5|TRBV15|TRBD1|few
CATSSRQGYSNQPQHF
TGTGCCACCAGCAGTCGACAGGGTTATAGCAATCAGCCCCAGCATTTT
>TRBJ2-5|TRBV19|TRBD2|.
CASSTTRAGGGETQYF
TGTGCCAGTAGTACGACCCGAGCGGGAGGCGGGGAGACCCAGTACTTC
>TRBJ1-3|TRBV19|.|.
CASSARPEPGMGNTIYF
TGTGCCAGTAGTGCACGTCCCGAGCCGGGGATGGGAAACACCATATATTTT
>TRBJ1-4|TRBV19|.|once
CASTRGEKLFF
TGTGCCAGTACTCGAGGTGAAAAACTGTTTTTT
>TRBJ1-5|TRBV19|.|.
CASRVWGENQPQHF
TGTGCCAGTAGGGTTTGGGGGGAGAATCAGCCCCAGCATTTT
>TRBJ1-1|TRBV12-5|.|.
CASGLYSGTQAFF
TGTGCTAGTGGTTTGTATTCCGGGACTCAGGCTTTCTTT
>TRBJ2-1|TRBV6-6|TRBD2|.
CASSPRGLALGNEQFF
TGTGCCAGCAGTCCGAGGGGACTAGCGTTAGGCAATGAGCAGTTCTTC
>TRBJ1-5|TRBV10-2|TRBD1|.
CASSTTGSQPQHF
TGCGCCAGCAGTACGACAGGGAGCCAGCCCCAGCATTTT
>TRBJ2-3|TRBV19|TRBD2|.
CASSIGGGARDTQYF
TGTGCCAGTAGTATCGGCGGGGGGGCCAGAGATACGCAGTATTTT
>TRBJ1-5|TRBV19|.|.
CASSITGILNQPQHF
TGTGCCAGTAGTATTACCGGGATTCTCAATCAGCCCCAGCATTTT
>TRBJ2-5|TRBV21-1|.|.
CASRPSQGSIPSGSLQETQYF
TGTGCCAGCAGGCCTTCCCAGGGTAGTATACCGAGCGGGAGTCTCCAAGAGACCCAGTACTTC
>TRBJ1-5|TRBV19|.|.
CASQTGRTLKGNQPQHF
TGTGCCAGTCAGACAGGCCGAACCTTAAAAGGGAATCAGCCCCAGCATTTT